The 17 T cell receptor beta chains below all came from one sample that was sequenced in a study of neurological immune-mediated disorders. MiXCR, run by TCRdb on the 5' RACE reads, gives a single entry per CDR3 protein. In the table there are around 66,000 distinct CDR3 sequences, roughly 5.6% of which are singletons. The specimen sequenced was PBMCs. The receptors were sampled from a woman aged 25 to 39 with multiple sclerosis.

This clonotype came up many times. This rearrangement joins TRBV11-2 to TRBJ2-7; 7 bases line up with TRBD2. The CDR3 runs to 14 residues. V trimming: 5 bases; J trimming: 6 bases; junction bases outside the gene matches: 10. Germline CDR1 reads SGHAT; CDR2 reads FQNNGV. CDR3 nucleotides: TGTGCCAGCAGCACATTACTAGCGCCGGGCGAGCAGTACTTC. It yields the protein CASSTLLAPGEQYF.

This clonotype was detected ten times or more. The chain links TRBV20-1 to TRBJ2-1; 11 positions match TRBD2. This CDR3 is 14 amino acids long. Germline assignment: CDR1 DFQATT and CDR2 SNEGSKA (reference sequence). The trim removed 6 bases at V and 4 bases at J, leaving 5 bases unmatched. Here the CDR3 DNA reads TGCAGTGCCGTGACTAGCGGGAAGTACAATGAGCAGTTCTTC. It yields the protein CSAVTSGKYNEQFF.

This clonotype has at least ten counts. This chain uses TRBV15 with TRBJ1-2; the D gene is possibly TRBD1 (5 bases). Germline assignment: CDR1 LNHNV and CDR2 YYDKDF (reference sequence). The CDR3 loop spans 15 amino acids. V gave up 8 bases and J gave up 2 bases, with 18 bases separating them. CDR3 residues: CATRRKGTDNYGYTF. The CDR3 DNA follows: TGTGCCACCCGCCGGAAGGGGACGGACAACTATGGCTACACCTTC. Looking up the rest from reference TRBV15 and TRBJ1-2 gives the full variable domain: DAMVIQNPRYQVTQFGKPVTLSCSQTLNHNVMYWYQQKSSQAPKLLFHYYDKDFNNEADTPDNFQSRRPNTSFCFLDIRSPGLGDTAMYLCATRRKGTDNYGYTFGSGTRLTVV.

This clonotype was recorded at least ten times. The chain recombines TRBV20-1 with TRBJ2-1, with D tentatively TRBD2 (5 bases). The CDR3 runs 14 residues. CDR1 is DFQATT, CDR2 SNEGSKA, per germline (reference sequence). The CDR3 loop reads CSGNIPFPYNEQFF. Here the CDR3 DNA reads TGCAGCGGGAATATCCCGTTTCCCTACAATGAGCAGTTCTTC.

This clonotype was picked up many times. This CDR3 reads CASSGAAKGAEQFF. The CDR3 DNA is TGCGCCAGCAGTGGCGCAGCTAAGGGGGCTGAGCAGTTCTTC. The V gene is TRBV5-1, the J gene TRBJ2-1; 7 nucleotides agree with TRBD1. Germline trimming cut 5 bases from V and 9 bases from J; bases unmatched to any gene: 11. Germline CDR1 is SGHRS and CDR2 is YFSETQ. CDR3 length: 14 amino acids.

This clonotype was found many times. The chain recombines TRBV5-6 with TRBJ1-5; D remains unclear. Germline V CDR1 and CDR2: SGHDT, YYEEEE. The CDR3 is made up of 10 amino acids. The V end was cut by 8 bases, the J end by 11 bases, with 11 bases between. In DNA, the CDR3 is TGTGCCAGGATATTGTTCGCCCAGCATTTT. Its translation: CARILFAQHF.

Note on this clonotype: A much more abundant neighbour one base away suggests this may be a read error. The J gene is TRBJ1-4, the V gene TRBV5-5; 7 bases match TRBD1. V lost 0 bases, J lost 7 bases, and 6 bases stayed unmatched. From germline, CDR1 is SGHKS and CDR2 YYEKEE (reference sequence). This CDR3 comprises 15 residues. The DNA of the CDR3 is TGTGCCAGCAGCTTGGACGAGACAGGGAGTGAAAAACTGTTTTTT. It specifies CASSLDETGSEKLFF. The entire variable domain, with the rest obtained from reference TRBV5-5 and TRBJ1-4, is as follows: DAGVTQSPTHLIKTRGQQVTLRCSPISGHKSVSWYQQVLGQGPQFIFQYYEKEERGRGNFPDRFSARQFPNYSSELNVNALLLGDSALYLCASSLDETGSEKLFFGSGTQLSVL.

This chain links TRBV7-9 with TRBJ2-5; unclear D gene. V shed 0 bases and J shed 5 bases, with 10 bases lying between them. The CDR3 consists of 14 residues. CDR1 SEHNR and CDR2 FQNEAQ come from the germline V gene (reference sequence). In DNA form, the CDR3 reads TGTGCCAGCAGCTTAGCAAGTGGGCTGGAGACCCAGTACTTC. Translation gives CASSLASGLETQYF.

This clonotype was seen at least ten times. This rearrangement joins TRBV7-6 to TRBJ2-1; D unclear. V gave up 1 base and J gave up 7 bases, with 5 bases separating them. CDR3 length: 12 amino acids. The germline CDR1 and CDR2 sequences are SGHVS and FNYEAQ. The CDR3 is CASSLDVNEQFF. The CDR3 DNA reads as TGTGCCAGCAGCTTAGACGTGAATGAGCAGTTCTTC.

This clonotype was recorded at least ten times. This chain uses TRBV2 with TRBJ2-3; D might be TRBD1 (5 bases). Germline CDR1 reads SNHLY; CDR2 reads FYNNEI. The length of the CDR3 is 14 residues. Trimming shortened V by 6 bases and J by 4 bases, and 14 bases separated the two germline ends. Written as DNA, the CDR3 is TGTGCCAGCAGCTTATCGACAGTCCCAGATACGCAGTATTTT. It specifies CASSLSTVPDTQYF. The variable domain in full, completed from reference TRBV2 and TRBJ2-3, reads EPEVTQTPSHQVTQMGQEVILRCVPISNHLYFYWYRQILGQKVEFLVSFYNNEISEKSEIFDDQFSVERPDGSNFTLKIRSTKLEDSAMYFCASSLSTVPDTQYFGPGTRLTVL.

CDR3 bases: TGTGCCAGCAGTTTTGGGGTTGAGGGCACTGAAGCTTTCTTT. Translating it yields CASSFGVEGTEAFF. The gene calls are TRBV12-3 or TRBV12-4 and TRBJ1-1; no clear D gene. The V and J ends lost 3 bases and 4 bases respectively, with 12 bases between them. The CDR3 is 14 residues long.

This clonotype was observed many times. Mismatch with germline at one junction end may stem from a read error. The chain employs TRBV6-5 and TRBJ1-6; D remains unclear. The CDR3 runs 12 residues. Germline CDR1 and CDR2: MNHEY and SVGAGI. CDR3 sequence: CASSYLNSPLNF. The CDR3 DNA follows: TGTGCCAGCAGTTACTTGAATTCACCCCTCAACTTT.

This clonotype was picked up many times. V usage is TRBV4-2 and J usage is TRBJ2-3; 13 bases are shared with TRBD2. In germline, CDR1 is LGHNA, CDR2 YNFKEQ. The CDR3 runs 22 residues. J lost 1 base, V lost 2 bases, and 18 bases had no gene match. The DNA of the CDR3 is TGTGCCAGCAGCCAATTTGTCGATCGGACTAGCGGGGGCCCCGAGGGCACAGATACGCAGTATTTT. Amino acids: CASSQFVDRTSGGPEGTDTQYF.

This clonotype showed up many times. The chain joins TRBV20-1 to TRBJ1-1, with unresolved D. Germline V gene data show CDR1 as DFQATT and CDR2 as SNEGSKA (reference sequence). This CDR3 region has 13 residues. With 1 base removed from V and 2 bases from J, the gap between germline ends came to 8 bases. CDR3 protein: CSARGTFNTEAFF. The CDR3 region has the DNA TGCAGTGCTAGAGGAACATTTAACACTGAAGCTTTCTTT.

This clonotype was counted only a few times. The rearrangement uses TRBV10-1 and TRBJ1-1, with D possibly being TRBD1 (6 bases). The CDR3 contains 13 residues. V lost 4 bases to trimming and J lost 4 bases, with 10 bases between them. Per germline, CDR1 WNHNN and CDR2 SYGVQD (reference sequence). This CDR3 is CASSGQASTEAFF. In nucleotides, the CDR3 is TGCGCCAGCAGTGGACAGGCTTCCACTGAAGCTTTCTTT.

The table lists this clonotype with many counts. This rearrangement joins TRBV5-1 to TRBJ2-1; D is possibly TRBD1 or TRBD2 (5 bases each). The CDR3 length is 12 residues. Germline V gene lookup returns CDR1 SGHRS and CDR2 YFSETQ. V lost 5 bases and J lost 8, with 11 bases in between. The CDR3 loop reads CASRVGTYEQFF. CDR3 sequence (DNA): TGCGCCAGCAGGGTCGGGACGTATGAGCAGTTCTTC.

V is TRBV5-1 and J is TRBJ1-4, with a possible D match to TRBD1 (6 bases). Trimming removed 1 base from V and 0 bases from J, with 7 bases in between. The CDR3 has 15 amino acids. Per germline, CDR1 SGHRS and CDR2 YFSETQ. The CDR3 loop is CASSLQGTTNEKLFF. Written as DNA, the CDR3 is TGCGCCAGCAGCTTGCAGGGGACAACTAATGAAAAACTGTTTTTT.